The rows below give T cell receptor beta chains drawn from one sample of a study of identical twins. TCRdb ran MiXCR on the 5' RACE reads and lists one entry per CDR3 protein. The sample carries about 720,000 distinct CDR3 sequences, under 9% recorded once. This same sample was also part of a study on yellow fever vaccine responses in identical twins.

Input material: PBMCs. The receptors come from a woman aged 18-35 years in good health. The CDR3 runs from the conserved cysteine through the conserved F or W. D genes are given only for firm matches. Clone size is stated in some rows and not others, as once, few, many or a class when expanded.

size,length,J,V,D,CDR3,DNA
few,15,TRBJ2-7,TRBV5-1,-,CASSLIPGAAYEQYF,TGCGCCAGCAGCTTGATTCCAGGGGCGGCGTACGAGCAGTACTTC
few,15,TRBJ2-2,TRBV14,TRBD1,CASSQHTGGTGELFF,TGTGCCAGCAGCCAACATACAGGGGGCACCGGGGAGCTGTTTTTT
few,18,TRBJ2-1,TRBV11-2,-,CASSNPITGTSSYNEQFF,TGTGCCAGCAGCAATCCGATTACAGGGACTTCATCCTACAATGAGCAGTTCTTC
-,16,TRBJ2-3,TRBV9,TRBD2,CASSVEWRGGRDTQYF,TGTGCCAGCAGCGTAGAATGGCGGGGGGGCAGGGATACGCAGTATTTT
many,10,TRBJ2-5,TRBV29-1,-,CSVVWETQYF,TGCAGCGTTGTATGGGAGACCCAGTACTTC
-,17,TRBJ2-5,TRBV7-7,TRBD2,CASSLVASGGREETQYF,TGTGCTAGCAGCTTAGTGGCTAGCGGGGGCCGAGAAGAGACCCAGTACTTC
-,15,TRBJ2-5,TRBV12-3/TRBV12-4,-,CASSLGQGEVETQYF,TGTGCCAGCAGTTTAGGTCAGGGAGAGGTAGAGACCCAGTACTTC
-,16,TRBJ2-1,TRBV10-3,-,CAIRDFGAESYNEQFF,TGTGCCATCAGGGACTTTGGAGCGGAGTCCTACAATGAGCAGTTCTTC
few,17,TRBJ2-2,TRBV7-2,-,CASSTGPRGANTGELFF,TGTGCCAGCAGCACAGGACCAAGGGGCGCGAACACCGGGGAGCTGTTTTTT
-,13,TRBJ1-6,TRBV5-1,-,CASSFDPGGPLHF,TGCGCCAGCAGCTTCGACCCCGGGGGGCCCCTCCACTTT
-,17,TRBJ2-5,TRBV10-3,TRBD2,CAISASGGAGTQETQYF,TGTGCCATCAGTGCTAGCGGGGGGGCCGGTACCCAAGAGACCCAGTACTTC
few,15,TRBJ2-3,TRBV4-1,-,CASSQHFLQGDTQYF,TGCGCCAGCAGCCAACACTTTCTTCAGGGGGATACGCAGTATTTT
-,14,TRBJ2-1,TRBV6-1,TRBD2,CASRSSGGPPEQFF,TGTGCCAGCAGATCAAGCGGGGGGCCCCCTGAGCAGTTCTTC
-,16,TRBJ2-7,TRBV5-1,TRBD1,CASSFLPGQVDYEQYF,TGCGCCAGCAGCTTCCTTCCGGGACAGGTAGACTACGAGCAGTACTTC
many,14,TRBJ2-7,TRBV29-1,TRBD2,CSVDGWGGDYEQYF,TGCAGCGTTGATGGGTGGGGAGGGGACTACGAGCAGTACTTC
-,15,TRBJ2-2,TRBV20-1,TRBD2,CSARTSGRDTGELFF,TGCAGTGCTAGGACTAGCGGGAGGGATACCGGGGAGCTGTTTTTT
-,15,TRBJ2-3,TRBV3-1,-,CASSQVGISTDTQYF,TGTGCCAGCAGCCAAGTTGGTATTAGCACAGATACGCAGTACTTT
few,16,TRBJ2-5,TRBV7-2,-,CASSSNIGSLVETQYF,TGTGCCAGCAGCTCGAACATCGGCAGTCTAGTAGAGACCCAGTACTTC
few,13,TRBJ1-5,TRBV30,-,CAWSDQNNQPQHF,TGTGCCTGGAGTGACCAGAACAATCAGCCCCAGCATTTT
-,17,TRBJ2-1,TRBV18,TRBD2,CASSPRTSGGGYNEQFF,TGTGCCAGCTCACCGAGGACTAGCGGGGGGGGCTACAATGAGCAGTTCTTC
-,14,TRBJ2-7,TRBV20-1,-,CSAPDRGSADEQYF,TGCAGTGCACCCGACAGAGGGAGCGCGGACGAGCAGTACTTC
-,14,TRBJ2-1,TRBV7-6,TRBD2,CASTSGTTYNEQFF,TGTGCCTCCACTAGCGGGACTACCTACAATGAGCAGTTCTTC
few,16,TRBJ2-7,TRBV4-2,-,CASSQDPGGGLYEQYF,TGTGCCAGCAGCCAAGATCCGGGGGGCGGCCTTTACGAGCAGTACTTC
-,17,TRBJ2-3,TRBV4-1,-,CASSSPRGQALADTQYF,TGCGCCAGCAGCTCGCCCCGCGGGCAGGCTCTGGCAGATACGCAGTATTTT
many,17,TRBJ2-1,TRBV5-1,TRBD2,CASSLLGSGSHHTEQFF,TGCGCCAGCAGCTTGTTGGGTAGCGGGAGTCACCACACTGAGCAGTTCTTC
-,19,TRBJ2-1,TRBV4-3,TRBD2,CASSQVVSGRSSSYNEQFF,TGCGCCAGCAGCCAAGTCGTTAGCGGGAGGTCGAGCTCCTACAATGAGCAGTTCTTC
-,11,TRBJ2-7,TRBV10-3,-,CAISTGYEQYF,TGTGCCATAAGTACAGGGTACGAGCAGTACTTC
few,14,TRBJ2-2,TRBV29-1,-,CSVAMQGGPGELFF,TGCAGCGTTGCTATGCAGGGCGGACCCGGGGAGCTGTTTTTT
many,15,TRBJ2-5,TRBV10-3,TRBD1,CAIKGTGGEEETQYF,TGTGCCATCAAAGGGACAGGTGGGGAGGAAGAGACCCAGTACTTC
few,14,TRBJ2-5,TRBV21-1,-,CASSNQGSPETQYF,TGTGCCAGCAGCAATCAGGGTTCTCCAGAGACCCAGTACTTC
-,16,TRBJ2-1,TRBV7-9,-,CASSLLLAVSYNEQFF,TGTGCCAGCAGCTTATTACTAGCTGTCTCCTACAATGAGCAGTTCTTC
-,14,TRBJ2-7,TRBV9,-,CASSVGGPLYEQYF,TGTGCCAGCAGCGTAGGGGGCCCCCTTTACGAGCAGTACTTC
few,15,TRBJ2-3,TRBV9,-,CASSVRDSPLGMQYF,TGTGCCAGCAGCGTCCGGGACTCCCCCCTGGGGATGCAGTATTTT
-,16,TRBJ2-7,TRBV12-3/TRBV12-4,-,CASSLWAGQTTYEQYF,TGTGCCAGCAGTTTATGGGCCGGACAGACGACCTACGAGCAGTACTTC
-,13,TRBJ2-7,TRBV28,-,CASSFGSIYEQYF,TGTGCCAGCAGTTTCGGCAGCATCTACGAGCAGTACTTC
few,13,TRBJ2-7,TRBV20-1,-,CSVIDRLFYEQYF,TGCAGTGTTATAGACAGGCTGTTCTACGAGCAGTACTTC
few,17,TRBJ2-2,TRBV6-1,TRBD2,CASNHKTGTSDTGELFF,TGTGCCAGCAACCACAAGACCGGGACTAGTGACACCGGGGAGCTGTTTTTT
few,17,TRBJ2-7,TRBV20-1,TRBD2,CSAQGLAGGFSSYEQYF,TGCAGTGCCCAGGGACTAGCGGGAGGGTTTAGCTCCTACGAGCAGTACTTC
few,16,TRBJ2-1,TRBV14,TRBD2,CASSQDPGRIVDEQFF,TGTGCCAGCAGCCAAGATCCCGGGAGGATTGTCGATGAGCAGTTCTTC
-,14,TRBJ2-7,TRBV5-5,TRBD2,CATSLERETPEQYF,TGTGCCACCAGCTTGGAGCGGGAGACCCCCGAGCAGTACTTC
many,12,TRBJ2-2,TRBV6-1,-,CASSLGPGKLFF,TGTGCCAGCAGCTTAGGGCCCGGGAAGCTGTTTTTT
-,16,TRBJ2-5,TRBV9,TRBD2,CASSSSRLAGAETQYF,TGTGCCAGCAGCTCGTCCCGGCTAGCGGGGGCGGAGACCCAGTACTTC
-,15,TRBJ2-2,TRBV20-1,-,CSARTSPGITGELFF,TGCAGTGCGCGTACTAGCCCAGGAATAACCGGGGAGCTGTTTTTT
-,16,TRBJ2-7,TRBV7-9,TRBD1,CASSKSPDRGSYEQYF,TGTGCCAGCAGCAAAAGCCCGGACAGGGGTTCCTACGAGCAGTACTTC
many,13,TRBJ1-4,TRBV7-9,TRBD1,CASSPGTDEKLFF,TGTGCCAGCAGCCCAGGGACAGATGAAAAACTGTTTTTT
-,13,TRBJ2-5,TRBV7-9,-,CSSRPEVGETQYF,TGTTCCAGCAGGCCCGAAGTTGGGGAGACCCAGTACTTC
-,15,TRBJ2-5,TRBV12-3/TRBV12-4,TRBD2,CASSKSGSKEETQYF,TGTGCCAGCAGTAAAAGCGGGAGCAAGGAAGAGACCCAGTACTTC
few,14,TRBJ1-5,TRBV6-2/TRBV6-3,-,CASSYEQINQPQHF,TGTGCCAGCAGTTATGAACAGATTAATCAGCCCCAGCATTTT
few,15,TRBJ1-5,TRBV11-2,-,CASSLDGRLDQPQHF,TGTGCCAGCAGCTTAGACGGGAGGTTAGATCAGCCCCAGCATTTT
many,12,TRBJ2-1,TRBV20-1,-,CSVETLNNEQFF,TGCAGTGTTGAGACTCTGAACAATGAGCAGTTCTTC
few,17,TRBJ2-3,TRBV9,-,CASSSFWSGEDTDTQYF,TGTGCCAGCAGCTCTTTTTGGTCTGGCGAGGACACAGATACGCAGTATTTT
many,15,TRBJ2-7,TRBV5-1,TRBD2,CASSLGGLAGDEQYF,TGCGCCAGCAGCCTAGGGGGACTAGCGGGGGACGAGCAGTACTTC
-,14,TRBJ2-7,TRBV6-1,-,CASSPWPKTYEQYF,TGTGCCAGCAGTCCATGGCCTAAAACCTACGAGCAGTACTTC
few,20,TRBJ2-5,TRBV4-2,TRBD2,CASSPLQGLAGGPSAETQYF,TGTGCCAGCAGCCCCCTTCAGGGACTAGCGGGAGGGCCCTCGGCGGAGACCCAGTACTTC
few,14,TRBJ2-3,TRBV7-2,-,CASRLGTLTDTQYF,TGTGCCAGCAGACTCGGGACTCTCACAGATACGCAGTATTTT
once,16,TRBJ2-7,TRBV20-1,-,CSARPTSGASSYEQYF,TGCAGTGCTAGGCCGACCTCGGGTGCCAGCTCCTACGAGCAGTACTTC
few,15,TRBJ1-6,TRBV6-5,-,CASSSKVWNSSPLHF,TGTGCCAGCAGTTCGAAGGTCTGGAACAGCTCACCCCTCCACTTT
few,15,TRBJ1-6,TRBV3-1,-,CASSQDPPGNSPLHF,TGTGCCAGCAGCCAAGATCCGCCGGGAAATTCACCCCTCCACTTT
many,18,TRBJ2-2,TRBV3-1,TRBD2,CASSQALAGGPGTGELFF,TGTGCCAGCAGCCAAGCCCTAGCGGGGGGGCCGGGCACCGGGGAGCTGTTTTTT
few,16,TRBJ2-3,TRBV4-3,TRBD2,CASSSRLAGITDTQYF,TGCGCCAGCAGCAGTAGACTAGCGGGCATCACAGATACGCAGTATTTT